The rows below give T cell receptor beta chains drawn from one sample of a study of long-term antiretroviral therapy in people with HIV. TCRdb's copy holds only in-frame clones and misses some; the assay was immunoSEQ multiplex PCR. The sample carries 14,000 or so clones, around 83% recorded once. The starting material was unsorted PBMCs, obtained just before starting antiretroviral therapy. The origin of the receptors is a middle-aged man with HIV. CDR3s include the opening cysteine and the closing phenylalanine or tryptophan. A D gene is named only where the DNA matches it firmly. Clone size is given for some rows only: seen once, a few or many times, or a class if the clone is expanded.

V gene	J gene	CDR3 length	D gene	clone size	CDR3 DNA	CDR3 protein
TRBV30	TRBJ1-2	12	TRBD1	.	TGTGCCGGCGGGACAGTAGGTTATGGCTACACCTTC	CAGGTVGYGYTF
TRBV13	TRBJ1-2	15	TRBD1	.	TGTGCCAGCAGCTTACAGGGGGCTGGGAACTATGGCTACACCTTC	CASSLQGAGNYGYTF
TRBV19	TRBJ2-1	11	.	.	TGTGCCAGTAGTATAGGGAATGAGCAGTTCTTC	CASSIGNEQFF
TRBV5-1	TRBJ2-3	16	TRBD2	.	TGCGCCAGCAGCTTTAACCTAGCGGGGGGCACAGATACGCAGTATTTT	CASSFNLAGGTDTQYF
TRBV5-6	TRBJ1-3	16	.	.	TGTGCCAGCAGCTTGGGGGCAGGGGTCTCTGGAAACACCATATATTTT	CASSLGAGVSGNTIYF
TRBV5-4	TRBJ2-5	15	TRBD2	.	TGTGCCAGCAGCTTGGAGTGGACTAGTGGAGAGACCCAGTACTTC	CASSLEWTSGETQYF
TRBV5-1	TRBJ2-7	19	.	.	TGCGCCAGCAGCTTGGGAGACAGGTTCGGTACAGCTCTCCGCTACGAGCAGTACTTC	CASSLGDRFGTALRYEQYF
TRBV14	TRBJ2-4	13	.	.	TGTGCCAGCAGCCAAGTTAGGGGGGATTTTCAGTACTTC	CASSQVRGDFQYF
TRBV28	TRBJ1-2	15	TRBD1	.	TGTGCCAGCAGTCTAGACAGGGGCCTAAACTATGGCTACACCTTC	CASSLDRGLNYGYTF
TRBV6-5	TRBJ1-1	15	TRBD1	.	TGTGCCAGCAGTTACTCGGACAGGGGCGGCGCTGAAGCTTTCTTT	CASSYSDRGGAEAFF
TRBV5-5	TRBJ1-1	15	TRBD1	once	TGTGCCAGCAGCATCCGGGACAGGGGACTATATGAAGCTTTCTTT	CASSIRDRGLYEAFF
TRBV7-6	TRBJ1-2	14	.	few	TGTGCCAGCAGCCCCGGACCGGCGAACTATGGCTACACCTTC	CASSPGPANYGYTF
TRBV13	TRBJ2-6	19	.	.	TGTGCCAGCAGCTCTCACCTTACGACGATACCCTCGGGGGCCAACGTCCTGACTTTC	CASSSHLTTIPSGANVLTF
TRBV5-1	TRBJ2-7	13	.	.	TGCGCCAGCAGCTTGACAGGGAACTACGAGCAGTACTTC	CASSLTGNYEQYF
TRBV10-3	TRBJ2-1	12	.	.	TGTGCCATCAGTGAGTCGGGCAATGAGCAGTTCTTC	CAISESGNEQFF
TRBV5-4	TRBJ1-2	14	.	.	TGTGCCAGCAGCGGGGGATGGGGGGGCCATGGCTACACCTTC	CASSGGWGGHGYTF
TRBV6-1	TRBJ2-7	14	.	once	TGTGCCAGCAGTGACCCGGGGGTTCCCTACGAGCAGTACTTC	CASSDPGVPYEQYF
TRBV11-3	TRBJ2-3	15	TRBD2	once	TGTGCCAGCAGCTTAGCGGGAGGACGCACAGATACGCAGTATTTT	CASSLAGGRTDTQYF
TRBV5-1	TRBJ2-3	17	TRBD2	.	TGCGCCAGCAGCTTTCCGCGGACTAGCGGGGATACAGATACGCAGTATTTT	CASSFPRTSGDTDTQYF
TRBV2	TRBJ1-1	13	.	.	TGTGCCAGCAATGGACAGCTGAACACTGAAGCTTTCTTT	CASNGQLNTEAFF
TRBV5-4	TRBJ2-5	13	TRBD2	.	TGTGCCAGCAGCATCGCGGGGGGGGAGACCCAGTACTTC	CASSIAGGETQYF
TRBV18	TRBJ2-2	15	.	.	TGTGCCAGCTCACCAGCTTGGGGAAACACCGGGGAGCTGTTTTTT	CASSPAWGNTGELFF
TRBV29-1	TRBJ2-6	13	.	.	TGCAGCGCTACGTCACGTGGGGCCAACGTCCTGACTTTC	CSATSRGANVLTF
TRBV4-2	TRBJ1-1	15	.	.	TGTGCCAGCAGCCGAGGAGATGGGGCGAACACTGAAGCTTTCTTT	CASSRGDGANTEAFF
TRBV18	TRBJ1-2	13	.	.	TGTGCCAGCTCACCGGACAGTAACTATGGCTACACCTTC	CASSPDSNYGYTF
TRBV5-6	TRBJ1-2	15	.	.	TGTGCCAGCAGCTTGGGACAGCGTGGGGACTATGGCTACACCTTC	CASSLGQRGDYGYTF
TRBV29-1	TRBJ1-1	13	TRBD1	.	TGCAGCGTTGAAAGGTCCAGGGGGACTGAAGCTTTCTTT	CSVERSRGTEAFF
TRBV5-6	TRBJ1-5	18	TRBD1	.	TGTGCCAGCAGCTCTTGGACAGGGAGTTCGGTTGGAAATCAGCCCCAGCATTTT	CASSSWTGSSVGNQPQHF
TRBV7-9	TRBJ1-1	12	.	.	TGTGCCAGCAGCTTAATCGTTAGTGAAGCTTTCTTT	CASSLIVSEAFF
TRBV19	TRBJ2-7	12	.	.	TGTGCCAGTAGCCTATCTATGGGCGAGCAGTACTTC	CASSLSMGEQYF
TRBV7-2	TRBJ1-1	15	.	.	TGTGCCAGCAGCTCCCTTCCGACAGGGAACACTGAAGCTTTCTTT	CASSSLPTGNTEAFF
TRBV18	TRBJ2-6	18	.	.	TGTGCCAGCTCACCCTTACAGATAGATTTCTCTGGGGCCAACGTCCTGACTTTC	CASSPLQIDFSGANVLTF
TRBV4-1	TRBJ2-1	16	TRBD2	.	TGCGCCAGCAGCCAAGAACTAGCGGGTTACTACAATGAGCAGTTCTTC	CASSQELAGYYNEQFF
TRBV6-1	TRBJ1-5	15	TRBD1	.	TGTGCCAGCAGGATGACAGGGCGAGGCAATCAGCCCCAGCATTTT	CASRMTGRGNQPQHF
TRBV7-9	TRBJ2-7	12	.	.	TGTGCCAGCAGCCGGGATCACTACGAGCAGTACTTC	CASSRDHYEQYF
TRBV5-1	TRBJ2-7	16	TRBD1	.	TGCGCCAGCAGCCCCGATATATGGACAGGGGAGGACGAGCAGTACTTC	CASSPDIWTGEDEQYF
TRBV9	TRBJ1-6	15	.	.	TGTGCCAGCAGCGTAGGTCAGGGCGCTAATTCACCCCTCCACTTT	CASSVGQGANSPLHF
TRBV7-3	TRBJ2-1	20	TRBD2	.	TGTGCCAGCAGCTGGCGGACTAGCGGGAGGGCCAACCCTTTGGGCAATGAGCAGTTCTTC	CASSWRTSGRANPLGNEQFF
TRBV5-1	TRBJ1-5	13	.	.	TGCGCCAGCAGCTTGGGACAGGATCAGCCCCAGCATTTT	CASSLGQDQPQHF
TRBV29-1	TRBJ2-1	16	TRBD2	.	TGCAGCGTTGATGGGCTAGCGGGAGGACCTTACAATGAGCAGTTCTTC	CSVDGLAGGPYNEQFF
TRBV5-1	TRBJ2-1	17	TRBD1	medium-sized	TGCGCCAGCAGCTTGGATGGAGGGACAGGGTTGAACAATGAGCAGTTCTTC	CASSLDGGTGLNNEQFF